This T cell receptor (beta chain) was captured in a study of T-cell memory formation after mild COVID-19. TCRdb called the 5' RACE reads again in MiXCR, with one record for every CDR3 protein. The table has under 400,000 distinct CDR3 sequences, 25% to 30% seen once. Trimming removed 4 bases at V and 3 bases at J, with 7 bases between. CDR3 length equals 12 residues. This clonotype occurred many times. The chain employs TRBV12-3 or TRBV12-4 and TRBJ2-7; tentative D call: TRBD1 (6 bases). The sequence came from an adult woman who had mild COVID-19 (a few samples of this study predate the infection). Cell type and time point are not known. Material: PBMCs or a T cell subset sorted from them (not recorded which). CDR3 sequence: CASSSQGYEQYF. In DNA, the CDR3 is TGTGCCAGCAGTTCACAGGGCTACGAGCAGTACTTC.